What follows are 22 T cell receptor beta chains derived from one specimen sequenced in a study of early T cells in non-severe SARS-CoV-2 infection (TCRdb year 2021). The receptor library was made with 5' RACE. TCRdb lists the instrument as NextSeq 500. TCRdb itself trimmed the public reads at Q25 with fastp, ran MiXCR and retained productive beta chains. Every CDR3 protein is listed once, alongside the most common genes and DNA of its rows. The sample includes 50,000 to 80,000 distinct CDR3 sequences, with approximately 9.2% observed a single time. Under 15% of the sample goes to the ten largest clones. The sequencing used whole blood, collected at baseline. These receptors all stem from an adult who was a healthcare worker with PCR-confirmed SARS-CoV-2 infection or an uninfected control (not recorded which).

This clonotype was observed a few times. The rearrangement joins TRBV27 to TRBJ2-7; D is tentatively TRBD1 or TRBD2 (6 bases each). Per the germline V gene, CDR1 is MNHEY and CDR2 is SMNVEV (reference sequence). V was trimmed by 6 bases and J by 7 bases, leaving 25 bases between them. The CDR3 has 16 residues. The DNA of the CDR3 is TGTGCCAGCAGCCCGAGTGCAGGGGAGGCTTCTCGGGAGCAGTACTTC. Encoded protein: CASSPSAGEASREQYF.

V gene TRBV5-6 combines with J gene TRBJ1-1; 9 nucleotides match TRBD1. The CDR3 runs 12 residues. Germline CDR1 SGHDT, CDR2 YYEEEE. Unmatched junction bases numbered 4, after V lost 3 bases and J lost 10 bases. The CDR3 here is CASSSQGAGAFF. The CDR3 DNA follows: TGTGCCAGCAGCTCACAGGGGGCGGGAGCTTTCTTT.

This clonotype turned up a few times. The chain joins TRBV6-2 or TRBV6-3 to TRBJ2-3; D remains unclear. This CDR3 comprises 15 residues. Germline CDR1 MNHEY, CDR2 SVGEGT. Trimming removed 5 bases at V and 3 bases at J, with 15 bases between. The CDR3 protein is CASSAPSGRTDTQYF. CDR3 DNA sequence: TGTGCCAGCAGTGCTCCATCAGGTCGGACAGATACGCAGTATTTT.

This clonotype was found a few times. The chain combines TRBV27 with TRBJ1-5; TRBD1 agrees at 9 bases. V dropped 8 bases and J dropped 5; count of bases not matched to a gene: 7. Germline V CDR1 and CDR2: MNHEY, SMNVEV (reference sequence). There are 14 residues in the CDR3. For the CDR3, the DNA is TGTGCCAGCCGACAGGGGGTAAGTCATCAGCCCCAGCATTTT. Residues: CASRQGVSHQPQHF.

This clonotype came up many times. This chain links TRBV12-3 or TRBV12-4 with TRBJ2-5; D may be TRBD2 (6 bases). The V end lost 6 bases, the J end lost 2 bases, and 19 bases lay between the germline ends. This CDR3 spans 16 amino acids. This CDR3 reads CASSSSGIRGQETQYF. Written as DNA, the CDR3 is TGTGCCAGCAGCTCCTCAGGGATTCGGGGGCAAGAGACCCAGTACTTC.

This clonotype occurred many times. This chain connects TRBV29-1 to TRBJ2-1; 16 bases map to TRBD2. The germline CDR1 and CDR2 sequences are SQVTM and ANQGSEA. With 7 bases clipped from V and 5 bases from J, the junction kept 14 bases outside the gene matches. The CDR3 length is 18 residues. CDR3 residues: CSADPGTSGRAFNNEQFF. CDR3 bases: TGCAGCGCCGATCCCGGGACTAGCGGGAGGGCCTTTAACAATGAGCAGTTCTTC.

The chain couples TRBV7-2 to TRBJ2-7; D perhaps matches TRBD2 (6 bases). V shed 0 bases and J shed 0 bases, with 9 bases lying between them. From germline, CDR1 is SGHTA and CDR2 FQGNSA. The length of the CDR3 is 15 residues. This CDR3 is CASSLAGSLSYEQYF. For the CDR3, the DNA is TGTGCCAGCAGCTTAGCCGGGAGCCTCTCCTACGAGCAGTACTTC.

This clonotype was found many times. The chain recombines TRBV20-1 with TRBJ1-5, with unresolved D. The CDR3 runs to 13 residues. The germline V gene encodes CDR1 DFQATT and CDR2 SNEGSKA (reference sequence). Deletions cut 5 bases from V and 3 bases from J, with 11 bases between. The CDR3 here is CSAVRGSNQPQHF. DNA of the CDR3: TGCAGTGCTGTCCGGGGTTCCAATCAGCCCCAGCATTTT.

This clonotype was picked up many times. The chain recombines TRBV7-6 with TRBJ2-1; 11 bases are a match to TRBD2. CDR3 length: 17 residues. The V and J ends lost 5 bases and 3 bases, in that order; junction bases with no gene match: 9. Germline values: CDR1 SGHVS, CDR2 FNYEAQ. The CDR3 DNA is TGTGCCAGCAGCCGACGCACTAGCGGGAGCGGCTACAATGAGCAGTTCTTC. Translating it yields CASSRRTSGSGYNEQFF.

This chain links TRBV7-2 with TRBJ1-2, with D unclear. CDR1 SGHTA and CDR2 FQGNSA come from the germline V gene. The CDR3 extends over 15 amino acids. With 1 base removed from V and 1 base from J, the gap between germline ends came to 10 bases. The CDR3 spells CASSLGAMFNYGYTF. The CDR3 region has the DNA TGTGCCAGCAGCTTAGGGGCTATGTTTAACTATGGCTACACCTTC.

There are a few counts of this clonotype. The chain combines TRBV5-1 with TRBJ2-7; D remains ambiguous. The V gene's germline CDR1 is SGHRS and CDR2 YFSETQ. The CDR3 contains 11 residues. V was pared by 0 bases and J by 6 bases, with 4 bases between. This chain's CDR3 is CASSLELEQYF. CDR3 DNA sequence: TGCGCCAGCAGCTTGGAACTCGAGCAGTACTTC.

The V and J genes are TRBV21-1 and TRBJ2-4; the DNA was not compared with TRBD1, the D call given in the table. TRBV21-1 counts as a pseudogene. The CDR3 consists of 18 residues. Written as DNA, the CDR3 is TGTGCCAGCAGCAAAAGGGGTCAGGGGAAAATAGCCAAAAACATTCAGTACTTC. Protein product: CASSKRGQGKIAKNIQYF.

This sequence joins TRBV6-1 and TRBJ2-4, with 7 bases matching TRBD1. The CDR3 covers 13 residues. Trimming at V came to 3 bases and at J to 9 bases, leaving 5 bases not matched to a gene. Per germline, CDR1 MNHNS and CDR2 SASEGT. The CDR3 DNA reads as TGTGCCAGCAGTGACCACGACAGGGCCATTCAGTACTTC. This codes for CASSDHDRAIQYF.

V gene TRBV5-1 combines with J gene TRBJ2-3; 9 bases match TRBD1. Germline V gene sequence: CDR1 SGHRS, CDR2 YFSETQ. The junction had 5 bases not matched to a gene; V was cut back by 5 bases and J by 4 bases. The CDR3 covers 14 residues. The CDR3 region is CASRMGQGADTQYF. The CDR3 coding sequence is TGCGCCAGCAGGATGGGACAGGGTGCAGATACGCAGTATTTT. Full variable domain (missing parts from reference TRBV5-1 and TRBJ2-3): KAGVTQTPRYLIKTRGQQVTLSCSPISGHRSVSWYQQTPGQGLQFLFEYFSETQRNKGNFPGRFSGRQFSNSRSEMNVSTLELGDSALYLCASRMGQGADTQYFGPGTRLTVL.

This clonotype was counted a few times. The V call is TRBV11-2, the J call TRBJ2-5; perhaps TRBD1 as D (5 bases). The V gene lost 3 bases and the J gene lost 1 base, with 12 bases spanning the gap. The germline gives CDR1 SGHAT, CDR2 FQNNGV. The CDR3 loop spans 15 amino acids. The CDR3 sequence is CASSFLQASQETQYF. Here the CDR3 DNA reads TGTGCCAGCAGCTTCTTACAGGCTTCCCAAGAGACCCAGTACTTC. Full variable domain (remainder filled in from reference TRBV11-2 and TRBJ2-5): EAGVAQSPRYKIIEKRQSVAFWCNPISGHATLYWYQQILGQGPKLLIQFQNNGVVDDSQLPKDRFSAERLKGVDSTLKIQPAKLEDSAVYLCASSFLQASQETQYFGPGTRLLVL.

This clonotype was found many times. The rearrangement links TRBV15 to TRBJ1-2; TRBD1 is a possible D gene (5 bases). CDR3 length: 13 amino acids. The V end lost 4 bases, the J end lost 4 bases, and 10 bases lay between the germline ends. From germline, CDR1 is LNHNV and CDR2 YYDKDF (reference sequence). The CDR3 DNA follows: TGTGCCACCAGCAACAGTGGGGGCTATGGCTACACCTTC. This sequence encodes CATSNSGGYGYTF. Using reference TRBV15 and TRBJ1-2 for the parts outside the CDR3, the full variable domain is DAMVIQNPRYQVTQFGKPVTLSCSQTLNHNVMYWYQQKSSQAPKLLFHYYDKDFNNEADTPDNFQSRRPNTSFCFLDIRSPGLGDTAMYLCATSNSGGYGYTFGSGTRLTVV.

The CDR3 nucleotides read TGTGCCAGCTCGGCTAGCGGGAGTTACGATGAGCAGTTCTTC. Its protein product is CASSASGSYDEQFF. The chain employs TRBV11-3 and TRBJ2-1, with 10 positions matching TRBD2. Germline assignment: CDR1 SGHNT and CDR2 YENEEA. With 8 bases clipped from V and 8 bases from J, the junction kept 9 bases outside the gene matches. This CDR3 comprises 14 residues.

The sample holds many counts of this clonotype. V is TRBV12-3 or TRBV12-4 and J is TRBJ1-6; D gene uncertain. The length of the CDR3 is 13 residues. V was pared by 3 bases and J by 10 bases, with 10 bases between. CDR3 region: CASSFFPASPLHF. As DNA, the CDR3 is TGTGCCAGCAGTTTCTTTCCCGCCTCACCCCTCCACTTT.

This clonotype has a handful of counts. This chain links TRBV12-3 or TRBV12-4 with TRBJ2-5; D is unresolved. Deletions cut 7 bases from V and 2 bases from J, with 11 bases between. This CDR3 region has 13 residues. CDR3 DNA sequence: TGTGCCAGCACCTGGGGATGGCAAGAGACCCAGTACTTC. Translation gives CASTWGWQETQYF.

This clonotype was seen just once. The chain has TRBV11-2 and TRBJ1-1; 12 nucleotides match TRBD1. The junction had 9 bases not matched to a gene; V was cut back by 10 bases and J by 9 bases. Germline V gene lookup returns CDR1 SGHAT and CDR2 FQNNGV. The CDR3 totals 13 residues. This chain's CDR3 is CATRPGTGGKAFF. CDR3 sequence (DNA): TGTGCCACCCGACCTGGGACAGGGGGCAAAGCTTTCTTT.

This clonotype was recorded a few times. The rearrangement links TRBV5-5 to TRBJ2-7; D remains ambiguous. CDR1 and CDR2 from the germline V gene are SGHKS and YYEKEE (reference sequence). V gave up 2 bases and J gave up 0 bases, with 9 bases separating them. The CDR3 spans 14 residues. This CDR3 is CASSFGPHSYEQYF. The CDR3 DNA reads TGTGCCAGCAGCTTCGGTCCGCACTCCTACGAGCAGTACTTC. Full variable domain (remainder filled in from reference TRBV5-5 and TRBJ2-7): DAGVTQSPTHLIKTRGQQVTLRCSPISGHKSVSWYQQVLGQGPQFIFQYYEKEERGRGNFPDRFSARQFPNYSSELNVNALLLGDSALYLCASSFGPHSYEQYFGPGTRLTVT.

This clonotype was recorded a few times. The CDR3 region has the DNA TGTGCCAGCAGTTACGGGCAGGGGGAGAGGGATGGCTACACCTTC. Protein: CASSYGQGERDGYTF. The chain employs TRBV6-6 and TRBJ1-2; 7 nucleotides match TRBD1. CDR3 size: 15 residues. Germline values: CDR1 MNHNY, CDR2 SVGAGI (reference sequence). Trimming cost V 2 bases and J 6 bases; bases outside gene matches: 9.